Reported below is one T cell receptor (beta chain). The antigen is not known. PCR used 60 Vbeta primers and 13 Jbeta primers. Original methodology: About 10 million shared chains were among about 80 million unique TCR beta chains counted in a later analysis. Sequencing was performed with immunoSEQ multiplex PCR; in TCRdb, only in-frame clones are kept and a portion is missing. V and J calls and clone size are as listed in that table; D and trimming were resolved from the DNA. The sample gives about 140,000 clones, roughly four fifths of which show up once; less than 3% is in the top ten. V lost 5 bases to trimming and J lost 6 bases, with 17 bases between them. This CDR3 has 15 amino acids. Germline lookup yields CDR1 MNHEY and CDR2 SMNVEV (reference sequence). This sample is part of a study of cytomegalovirus exposure and HLA in healthy donors. Study-wide background: The study's early data release held around 85 million unique TCRs from HLA-typed donors. The study's findings and limits: For TCR beta chains, V- and J-gene trimming was later linked to a missense DCLRE1C variant. Per a prior analysis, the majority of TCR beta V segments were productive roughly 90% or roughly 30% of the time.

The TCR sequence derives from a male donor in good health and CMV-seronegative. The chain couples TRBV27 to TRBJ2-1; the D is unclear. Material: PBMCs. The CDR3 DNA reads TGTGCCAGCAGTCACGGTAAAGGCCGGGTCAATGAGCAGTTCTTC. It codes for CASSHGKGRVNEQFF.